Detailed here is one TCR beta chain. The target antigen is unknown. The DNA is omitted, as the CDR3 cannot be located on it reliably, and the CDR3 follows TCRdb's listing. Inclusion characteristics of ophthalmopathy patients comprised a Clinical Activity Score of at least 3, a NOSPECS grade of at least 4, and duration under 3 months. It was uncontrolled infection, other autoimmune disease, pregnancy or lactation that excluded patients. This sample was included in a study of T cells in Graves' hyperthyroidism and ophthalmopathy. About the research overall: Staff took peripheral blood when the initial diagnosis was made, before any treatment began.

Study-level results: Among thyroid clonotypes expanded above 0.001, most also appeared in blood.

The germline V gene has CDR1 MGHDK and CDR2 SYGVNS. The CDR3 spans 16 residues, counting both ends. From RNA transcripts, TCR beta CDR3 regions were amplified. TCR CDR3 regions were first amplified by RT-PCR with HTBI primers. TCRdb re-derived calls from the multiplex PCR reads in MiXCR, one entry per CDR3 protein. This repertoire shows approximately 34,000 distinct CDR3 sequences, around half found once; its top ten account for roughly 25%. This chain links TRBV25-1 with TRBJ1-1. The sample was blood. The TCR was taken from a woman between 35 and 50 years old with Graves' ophthalmopathy. The CDR3 is CASIYLCSVEVAEAFF.